Detailed here is one T cell receptor beta chain. The data are from a study of cytomegalovirus exposure and HLA in healthy donors. The germline V gene encodes CDR1 MGHDK and CDR2 SYGVNS. V lost 1 base to trimming and J lost 2 bases; unmatched junction nucleotides: 7. This CDR3 contains 16 residues. The primer mix had 60 Vbeta and 13 Jbeta primers. Using immunoSEQ multiplex PCR, the repertoire was profiled, and TCRdb retains in-frame clones only, with some absent. The repertoire holds over 85,000 clones, under 85% seen once, with 3.7% in the top ten. The chain recombines TRBV25-1 with TRBJ2-7; TRBD1 matches at 8 bases. This TCR derives from a female donor in good health and CMV-seropositive. The sample was PBMCs. CDR3 in amino acids: CASSESIGTGTYEQYF. CDR3 bases: TGTGCCAGCAGTGAATCTATTGGGACAGGAACCTACGAGCAGTACTTC.